This record covers a single T cell receptor (beta chain). As yet, its antigen is unknown. Division of CD4+ cells produced a CD45RA+ naive subset and a CD45RA-negative memory subset. The data stem from a study of shared clonotypes between healthy human individuals. V dropped 6 bases and J dropped 6 bases, with 10 bases sitting between them. CDR1 and CDR2 (germline): SGHTS, YDEGEE. CDR3 length: 12 amino acids. Only in-frame clones appear in the TCRdb table, and some are missing; sequencing was by immunoSEQ multiplex PCR. The data show fewer than 3 million clones, with 85% to 95% seen just once and 0.37% held by the top ten. Overall study results and limits: Memory subsets generally showed lower estimated richness than naive subsets.

The sequenced sample consisted of naive CD4+ T cells from PBMCs. The subset is: CD45RA+ positively selected. The chain couples TRBV5-8 to TRBJ1-5; TRBD1 is a possible D gene (5 bases). The clonotype comes from a man younger than 30 in good health. Some clones in this sample may be carry-over from other donors' samples. DNA for the CDR3: TGTGCCAGCACCCAGGGCTTTCAGCCCCAGCATTTT. The encoded protein is CASTQGFQPQHF.